This TCR beta chain comes out of a study of shared clonotypes between healthy human individuals. Across the study: Donors had three CD4 naive, three CD4 memory, two CD8 naive and one CD8 memory plate apiece.

The repertoire was sequenced with immunoSEQ multiplex PCR; TCRdb's copy has only in-frame clones and lacks some. The sample carries around 600,000 clones, roughly 98% recorded once. With 5 bases clipped from V and 8 bases from J, the junction kept 15 bases outside the gene matches. This CDR3 is 18 amino acids long. From germline, CDR1 is SNHLY and CDR2 FYNNEI. It was CD45RO-negative cells, positively selected for CCR7, that made up naive CD8 cells, with terminally differentiated effector memory CD45RA+ cells excluded. The sample consisted of naive CD8+ T cells sorted from blood. V gene TRBV2 combines with J gene TRBJ2-1; 13 nucleotides line up with TRBD2. This TCR derives from a young man in good health. CDR3 sequence (DNA): TGTGCCAGCAGTCTACGGACTAGCGGGAGCAGTTCGCGTGATGAGCAGTTCTTC. This encodes CASSLRTSGSSSRDEQFF.